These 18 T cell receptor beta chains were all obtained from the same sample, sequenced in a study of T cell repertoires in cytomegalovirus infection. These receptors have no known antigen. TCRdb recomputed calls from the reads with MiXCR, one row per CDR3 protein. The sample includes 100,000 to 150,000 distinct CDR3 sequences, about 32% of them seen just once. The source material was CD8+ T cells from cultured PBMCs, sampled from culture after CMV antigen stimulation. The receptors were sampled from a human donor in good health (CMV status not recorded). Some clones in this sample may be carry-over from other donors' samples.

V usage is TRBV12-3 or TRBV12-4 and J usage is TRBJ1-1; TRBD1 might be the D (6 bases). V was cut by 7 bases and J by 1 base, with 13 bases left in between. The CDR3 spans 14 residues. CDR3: CASTRTETNTEAFF. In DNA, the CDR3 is TGTGCCAGCACCCGGACAGAGACGAACACTGAAGCTTTCTTT.

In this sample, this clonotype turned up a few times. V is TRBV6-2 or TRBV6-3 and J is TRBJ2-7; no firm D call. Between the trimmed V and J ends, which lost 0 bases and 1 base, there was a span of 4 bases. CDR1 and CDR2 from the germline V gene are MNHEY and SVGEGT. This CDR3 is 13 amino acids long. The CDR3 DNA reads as TGTGCCAGCAGTTACTCCGGGTCCTACGAGCAGTACTTC. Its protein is CASSYSGSYEQYF.

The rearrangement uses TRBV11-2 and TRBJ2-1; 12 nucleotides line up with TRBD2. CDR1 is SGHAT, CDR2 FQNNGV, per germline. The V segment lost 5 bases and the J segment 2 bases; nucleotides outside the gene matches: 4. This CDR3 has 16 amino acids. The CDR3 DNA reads TGTGCCAGCAGCCCCACTAGCGGGGGGACCTACAATGAGCAGTTCTTC. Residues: CASSPTSGGTYNEQFF.

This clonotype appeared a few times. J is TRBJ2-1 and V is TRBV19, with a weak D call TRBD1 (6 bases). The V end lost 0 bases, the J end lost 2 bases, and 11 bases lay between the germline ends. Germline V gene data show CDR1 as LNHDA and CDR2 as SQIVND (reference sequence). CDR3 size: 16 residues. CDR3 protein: CASSIDQGSPYNEQFF. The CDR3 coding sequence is TGTGCCAGTAGTATAGATCAGGGGAGCCCCTACAATGAGCAGTTCTTC.

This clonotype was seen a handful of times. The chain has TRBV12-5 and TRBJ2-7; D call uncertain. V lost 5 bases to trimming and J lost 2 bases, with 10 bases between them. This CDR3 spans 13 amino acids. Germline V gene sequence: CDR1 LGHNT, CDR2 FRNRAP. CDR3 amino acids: CASGPVGPYEQYF. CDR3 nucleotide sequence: TGTGCTAGTGGTCCAGTTGGCCCCTACGAGCAGTACTTC.

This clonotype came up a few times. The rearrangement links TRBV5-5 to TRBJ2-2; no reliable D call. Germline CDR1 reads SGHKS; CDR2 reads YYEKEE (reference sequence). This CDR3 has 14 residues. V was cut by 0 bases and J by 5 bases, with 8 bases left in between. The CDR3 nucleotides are TGTGCCAGCAGCTTGGTGGGCAGTACCGGGGAGCTGTTTTTT. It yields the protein CASSLVGSTGELFF.

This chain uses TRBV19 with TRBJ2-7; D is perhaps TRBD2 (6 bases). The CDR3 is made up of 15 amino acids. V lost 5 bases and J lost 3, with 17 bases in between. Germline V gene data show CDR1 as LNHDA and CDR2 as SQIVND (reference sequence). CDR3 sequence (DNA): TGTGCCAGTAGTGCAACCGGAAGCGGGTTCTACGAGCAGTACTTC. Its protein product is CASSATGSGFYEQYF.

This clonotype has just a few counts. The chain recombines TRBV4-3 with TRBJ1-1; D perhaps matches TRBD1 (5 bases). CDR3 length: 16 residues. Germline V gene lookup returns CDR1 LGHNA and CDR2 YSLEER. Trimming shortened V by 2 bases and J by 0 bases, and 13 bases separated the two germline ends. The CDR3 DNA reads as TGCGCCAGCAGCCAAAGAACCTGGGGCCTGAACACTGAAGCTTTCTTT. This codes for CASSQRTWGLNTEAFF.

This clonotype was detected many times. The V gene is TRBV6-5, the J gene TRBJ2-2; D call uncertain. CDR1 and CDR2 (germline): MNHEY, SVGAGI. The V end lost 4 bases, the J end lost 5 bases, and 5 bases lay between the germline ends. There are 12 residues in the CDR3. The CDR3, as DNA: TGTGCCAGCAGTTCTTCAACCGGGGAGCTGTTTTTT. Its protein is CASSSSTGELFF.

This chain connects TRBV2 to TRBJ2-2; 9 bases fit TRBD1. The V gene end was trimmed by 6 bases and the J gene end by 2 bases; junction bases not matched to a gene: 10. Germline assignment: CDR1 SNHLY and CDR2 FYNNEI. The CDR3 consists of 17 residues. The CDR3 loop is CASSRSGTGTNTGELFF. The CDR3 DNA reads TGTGCCAGCAGCCGATCCGGGACAGGGACTAACACCGGGGAGCTGTTTTTT.

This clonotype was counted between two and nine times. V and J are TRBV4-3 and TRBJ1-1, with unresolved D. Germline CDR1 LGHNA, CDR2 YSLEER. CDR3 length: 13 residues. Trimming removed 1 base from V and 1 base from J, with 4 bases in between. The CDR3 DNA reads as TGCGCCAGCAGCCAAGCCGCGAACACTGAAGCTTTCTTT. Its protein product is CASSQAANTEAFF.

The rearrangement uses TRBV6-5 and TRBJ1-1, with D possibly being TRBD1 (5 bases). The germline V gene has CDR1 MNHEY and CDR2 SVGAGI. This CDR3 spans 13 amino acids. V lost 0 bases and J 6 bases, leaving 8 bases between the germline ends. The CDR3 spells CASSYSEGSEAFF. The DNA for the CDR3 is TGTGCCAGCAGTTACTCGGAGGGGTCTGAAGCTTTCTTT.

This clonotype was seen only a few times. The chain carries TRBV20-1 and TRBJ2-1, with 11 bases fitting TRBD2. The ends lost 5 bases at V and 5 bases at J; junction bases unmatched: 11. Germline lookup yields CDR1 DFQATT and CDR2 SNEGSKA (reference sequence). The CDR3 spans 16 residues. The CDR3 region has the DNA TGCAGTGCTTCTACCGTGACTAGCGGGGACCACAATGAGCAGTTCTTC. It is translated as CSASTVTSGDHNEQFF.

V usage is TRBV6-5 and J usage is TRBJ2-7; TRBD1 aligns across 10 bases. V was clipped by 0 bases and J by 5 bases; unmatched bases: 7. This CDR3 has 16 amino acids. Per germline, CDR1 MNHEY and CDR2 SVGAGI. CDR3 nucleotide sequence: TGTGCCAGCAGTTACTCCTCCGGGACAGGGGTCCACGAGCAGTACTTC. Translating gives CASSYSSGTGVHEQYF.

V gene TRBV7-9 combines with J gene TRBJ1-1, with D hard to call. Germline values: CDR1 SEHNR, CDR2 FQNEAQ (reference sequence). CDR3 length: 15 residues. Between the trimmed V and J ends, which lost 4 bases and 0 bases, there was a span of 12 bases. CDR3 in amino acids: CASSSARFLNTEAFF. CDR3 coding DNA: TGTGCCAGCAGCTCAGCCAGGTTCTTGAACACTGAAGCTTTCTTT.

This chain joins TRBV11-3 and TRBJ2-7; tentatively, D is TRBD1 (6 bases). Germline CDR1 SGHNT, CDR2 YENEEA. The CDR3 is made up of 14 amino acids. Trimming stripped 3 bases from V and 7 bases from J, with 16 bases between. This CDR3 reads CASSLTTGSSEQYF. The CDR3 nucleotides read TGTGCCAGCAGCTTGACTACAGGGTCGAGTGAGCAGTACTTC.

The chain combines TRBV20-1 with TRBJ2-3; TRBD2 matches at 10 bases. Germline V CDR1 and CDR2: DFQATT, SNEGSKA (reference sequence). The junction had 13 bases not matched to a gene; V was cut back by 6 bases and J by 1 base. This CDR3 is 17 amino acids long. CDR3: CSAPWASGGIGTDTQYF. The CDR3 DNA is TGCAGTGCCCCTTGGGCTAGCGGGGGAATAGGCACAGATACGCAGTATTTT.

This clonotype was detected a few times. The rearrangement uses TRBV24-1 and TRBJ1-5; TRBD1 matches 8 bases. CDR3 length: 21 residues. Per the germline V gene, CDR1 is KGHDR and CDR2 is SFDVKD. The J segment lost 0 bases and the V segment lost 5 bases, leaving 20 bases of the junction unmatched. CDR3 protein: CATSAPRRDRSDQTSNQPQHF. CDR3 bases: TGTGCCACCAGTGCTCCCAGGCGGGACAGGAGCGACCAGACTAGCAATCAGCCCCAGCATTTT.